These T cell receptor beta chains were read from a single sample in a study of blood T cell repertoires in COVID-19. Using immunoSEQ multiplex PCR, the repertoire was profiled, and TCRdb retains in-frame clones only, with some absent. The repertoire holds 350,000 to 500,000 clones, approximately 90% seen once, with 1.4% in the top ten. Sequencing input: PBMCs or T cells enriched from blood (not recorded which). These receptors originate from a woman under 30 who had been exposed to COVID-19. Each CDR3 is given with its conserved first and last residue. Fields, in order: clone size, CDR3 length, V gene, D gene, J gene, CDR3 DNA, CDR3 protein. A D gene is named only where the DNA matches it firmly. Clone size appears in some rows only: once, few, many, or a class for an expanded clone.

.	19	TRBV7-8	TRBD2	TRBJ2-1	TGTGCCAGCAGCTTAGCCAGTCTGTACGGACTAGCGACCTACAATGAGCAGTTCTTC	CASSLASLYGLATYNEQFF
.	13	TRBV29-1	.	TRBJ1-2	TGCAGCGTTTCCGGACAGCCGTACGGTGGCTACACCTTC	CSVSGQPYGGYTF
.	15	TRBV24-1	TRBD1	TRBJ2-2	TGTGTAGTTTTACCCGGGACAGATAACACCGGGGAGCTGTTTTTT	CVVLPGTDNTGELFF
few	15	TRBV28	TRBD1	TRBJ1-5	TGTGCCAGCAGCCCGACAGGGGGCTACAATCAGCCCCAGCATTTT	CASSPTGGYNQPQHF
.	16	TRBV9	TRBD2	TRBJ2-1	TGTGCCAGCAGCGCCCCGGGACTAGCGGCCTACAATGAGCAGTTCTTC	CASSAPGLAAYNEQFF
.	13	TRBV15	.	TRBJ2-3	TGTGCCACCAGCAGAGATCAGGAAGATACGCAGTATTTT	CATSRDQEDTQYF
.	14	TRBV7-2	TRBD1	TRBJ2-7	TGTGCCAGCAGCTCGGGACAGGGGAATTACGAGCAGTACTTC	CASSSGQGNYEQYF
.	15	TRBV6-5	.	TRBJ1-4	TGTGCCAGCAGCTTCCGCGGGGAAGGGGAAGAAAAACTGTTTTTT	CASSFRGEGEEKLFF
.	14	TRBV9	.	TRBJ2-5	TGTGCCAGCAGCCCAAACAGGGCTTCAGAGACCCAGTACTTC	CASSPNRASETQYF
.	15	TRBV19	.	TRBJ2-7	TGTGCCAGTAGCCCGCCGGGGAAAGGGTCCTACGAGCAGTACTTC	CASSPPGKGSYEQYF
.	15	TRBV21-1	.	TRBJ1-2	TGTGCCAGCAGCAAAGCGGCAGGGTGGTGCCGTGGCTACACCTTC	CASSKAAGWCRGYTF
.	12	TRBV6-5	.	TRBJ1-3	TGTGCCACCGCAGGGTCGGGAAACACCATATATTTT	CATAGSGNTIYF
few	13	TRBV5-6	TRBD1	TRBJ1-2	TGTGCCAGCAGCCGGGGACAGGGGGATGGCTACACCTTC	CASSRGQGDGYTF
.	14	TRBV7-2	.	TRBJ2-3	TGTGCCAGCAGCTTAGTCTCGGGGGCAGATACGCAGTATTTT	CASSLVSGADTQYF